This TCR beta chain was captured in a study of T cells after yellow fever vaccination. Regarding the study as a whole: Weaker, the secondary response peaked sooner, at day 5 versus 15.

By 5'RACE template switching, TCR cDNA was produced, with a universal primer site and UMIs added in the process. One entry per CDR3 protein, called by TCRdb with MiXCR from the 5' RACE reads. The sample has hundreds of thousands of distinct CDR3 sequences, roughly a fifth seen once. Only a few counts were recorded for this clonotype. Its specificity is unknown. The J segment lost 6 bases and the V segment lost 7 bases, leaving 7 bases of the junction unmatched. The germline CDR1 and CDR2 sequences are MDHEN and SYDVKM. The CDR3 consists of 14 residues. The chain carries TRBV28 and TRBJ2-1, with TRBD2 matching 9 bases. The sequencing here drew on PBMCs, taken 15 days after the yellow fever booster vaccination. The receptor was derived from a man aged 30-40 years who received the YFV17D yellow fever vaccine. This chain's CDR3 is CASNPGLALNEQFF. The CDR3 DNA reads as TGTGCCAGCAACCCGGGACTAGCCCTCAATGAGCAGTTCTTC.